This T cell receptor (beta chain) derives from a study of regulatory T cells in long-lasting Graves disease. This clonotype was counted ten times or more. Construction of TCR beta libraries relied on iRepertoire HTBI primers and on Arm-PCR targeting CDR3 regions. TCRdb reprocessed the multiplex PCR reads with MiXCR, giving one entry per CDR3 protein. The table includes 370,000 or so distinct CDR3 sequences, 16% detected once. The sample's time point: newly diagnosed GD, antithyroid drugs for less than 3 months. After RNA was extracted from PBMCs, the TCR library was made from it. Graves' disease diagnoses followed American Thyroid Association guidelines. The sample was also linked to a second study, of T cells in Graves' hyperthyroidism and ophthalmopathy.

The TCR was taken from a woman in her late teens or twenties with Graves disease. The material sequenced was peripheral blood mononuclear cells (PBMCs), taken at new diagnosis, from a patient treated with antithyroid drugs.

CDR3 residues: CASSVGSAVGYEQYF. The CDR3 DNA reads TGTGCCAGCAGCGTAGGTAGCGCCGTAGGCTACGAGCAGTACTTC. V usage is TRBV9 and J usage is TRBJ2-7, with a weak D call TRBD2 (5 bases). V lost 0 bases and J lost 3, with 13 bases in between. Germline values: CDR1 SGDLS, CDR2 YYNGEE. The CDR3 extends over 15 amino acids.